This TCR beta chain was identified in a study of T cell repertoires in ileal Crohn's disease. Across the study: The M6 sample came from neoterminal ileum during colonoscopy after surgery. Study-level points and caveats: Mucosal expansions were suggested to be mainly CD8 T cells. Clonal expansions were more frequent in active smokers than non-smokers at surgery.

Specified time point: neoterminal ileum biopsy at postoperative endoscopy, about 6 months after surgery. Adults with ileal or ileocolonic Crohn's disease and an indication for resection were eligible. This clone has a handful of counts. Its antigen is not known. Profiling relied on immunoSEQ multiplex PCR, and the TCRdb table lists in-frame clones only, not all of them. This sample yields 6,500 to 8,000 clones, of which roughly four fifths are seen a single time; roughly 7.3% belongs to the top ten. The CDR3 has 17 amino acids. V lost 3 bases to trimming and J lost 0 bases; unmatched junction nucleotides: 8. Germline lookup yields CDR1 KGHSH and CDR2 LQKENI.

Sequences were obtained from ileal tissue. V and J are TRBV18 and TRBJ1-1; 9 nucleotides line up with TRBD1. The TCR was taken from an adult with Crohn's disease. CDR3 residues: CASSPSQGAVLNTEAFF. CDR3 nucleotide sequence: TGTGCCAGCTCACCCTCACAGGGGGCTGTGCTGAACACTGAAGCTTTCTTT. Looking up the rest from reference TRBV18 and TRBJ1-1 gives the full variable domain: NAGVMQNPRHLVRRRGQEARLRCSPMKGHSHVYWYRQLPEEGLKFMVYLQKENIIDESGMPKERFSAEFPKEGPSILRIQQVVRGDSAAYFCASSPSQGAVLNTEAFFGQGTRLTVV.